One and the same sample provided the 10 T cell receptor beta chains below, sequenced in a study of identical twins. TCRdb called the 5' RACE reads again in MiXCR, with one record for every CDR3 protein. The sample carries around 100,000 distinct CDR3 sequences, under 7% recorded once. Sequenced material: memory T cells sorted from blood. These receptors were obtained from a woman aged 50 to 60 in good health.

This clonotype has just a few counts. The chain joins TRBV11-3 to TRBJ2-5; D remains ambiguous. The CDR3 length is 14 residues. V dropped 8 bases and J dropped 6 bases, with 19 bases sitting between them. Germline CDR1 is SGHNT and CDR2 is YENEEA. For the CDR3, the DNA is TGTGCCAGCCAAGGGAAAGGGTGGTTGAAGACCCAGTACTTC. It encodes CASQGKGWLKTQYF.

A single count supports this clonotype. Since a much larger clone is just one base distant, this may be a read error. The chain is built from TRBV6-1 and TRBJ2-7, with TRBD2 matching over 8 bases. Germline CDR1 reads MNHNS; CDR2 reads SASEGT. The CDR3 is 13 amino acids. The CDR3: CAGSGGLDYEQYV. Here the CDR3 DNA reads TGTGCCGGCAGCGGGGGCTTGGACTACGAGCAGTACGTC.

In its sample, this clonotype was seen many times. This rearrangement joins TRBV9 to TRBJ1-2; maybe TRBD1 (5 bases). The CDR3 has 12 residues. CDR1 is SGDLS, CDR2 YYNGEE, per germline. Trimming stripped 7 bases from V and 8 bases from J, with 15 bases between. CDR3 in amino acids: CASSRDEGGYTF. DNA for the CDR3: TGTGCCAGCTCGAGGGACGAGGGGGGCTACACCTTC.

This clonotype was picked up a small number of times. This chain links TRBV19 with TRBJ2-4; 12 positions match TRBD1. The V and J ends lost 5 bases and 7 bases, in that order; junction bases with no gene match: 3. This CDR3 contains 14 residues. Germline values: CDR1 LNHDA, CDR2 SQIVND (reference sequence). CDR3 in DNA: TGTGCCAGTAGTGATGGGACAGGGGGCAACATTCAGTACTTC. It translates to CASSDGTGGNIQYF.

This clonotype was seen repeatedly, ten times or more. This sequence joins TRBV4-2 and TRBJ1-1; D unresolved. This CDR3 comprises 13 residues. Germline loops: CDR1 LGHNA, CDR2 YNFKEQ. Trimming stripped 4 bases from V and 0 bases from J, with 6 bases between. CDR3 nucleotide sequence: TGTGCCAGCAGCCCGTCGCTGAACACTGAAGCTTTCTTT. This sequence encodes CASSPSLNTEAFF.

This clonotype was recorded at least ten times. The V call is TRBV14, the J call TRBJ1-1, with D possibly being TRBD1 (5 bases). With 3 bases removed from V and 1 base from J, the gap between germline ends came to 15 bases. Germline-derived CDR1 and CDR2 are SGHDN and FVKESK. The CDR3 extends over 16 amino acids. The CDR3 sequence: CASSHPPETANTEAFF. The CDR3 nucleotides read TGTGCCAGCAGCCATCCTCCGGAGACAGCGAACACTGAAGCTTTCTTT.

This chain links TRBV5-1 with TRBJ2-1; tentative D call: TRBD2 (6 bases). The CDR3 length is 17 residues. From germline, CDR1 is SGHRS and CDR2 YFSETQ. V was cut by 0 bases and J by 3 bases, with 16 bases left in between. The CDR3 region has the DNA TGCGCCAGCAGCTTGGCATTTCGAGGTAGCGGCTACAATGAGCAGTTCTTC. It codes for CASSLAFRGSGYNEQFF.

This clonotype was observed at least ten times. V is TRBV11-3 and J is TRBJ2-2, with D maybe TRBD2 (5 bases). V was pared by 3 bases and J by 1 base, with 9 bases between. Germline-derived CDR1 and CDR2 are SGHNT and YENEEA. This CDR3 is built from 15 residues. CDR3 DNA sequence: TGTGCCAGCAGCTTGTGGGAGAGGAACACCGGGGAGCTGTTTTTT. Translation gives CASSLWERNTGELFF. The variable domain in full, with the rest retrieved from reference TRBV11-3 and TRBJ2-2, is EAGVVQSPRYKIIEKKQPVAFWCNPISGHNTLYWYLQNLGQGPELLIRYENEEAVDDSQLPKDRFSAERLKGVDSTLKIQPAELGDSAVYLCASSLWERNTGELFFGEGSRLTVL.

This clonotype was observed at least ten times. The chain links TRBV5-1 to TRBJ1-2; 7 bases fit TRBD1. Germline CDR1 is SGHRS and CDR2 is YFSETQ. The ends lost 3 bases at V and 8 bases at J; junction bases unmatched: 13. This CDR3 is built from 15 residues. The CDR3 spells CASSSQGPGGSGYTF. The DNA of the CDR3 is TGCGCCAGCAGCTCACAGGGGCCAGGGGGGTCAGGCTACACCTTC.

In this sample, this clonotype turned up a few times. The germline gene is not matched at one end of the junction; a read error may be the cause. V is TRBV7-9 and J is TRBJ1-1; D might be TRBD1 (5 bases). The CDR3 covers 12 residues. CDR1 and CDR2 (germline): SEHNR, FQNEAQ (reference sequence). CDR3 region: CAKEAVQPGGVF. The CDR3 region has the DNA TGTGCCAAAGAAGCAGTGCAACCGGGGGGGGTCTTT. Complete variable domain (other parts from reference TRBV7-9 and TRBJ1-1): DTGVSQNPRHKITKRGQNVTFRCDPISEHNRLYWYRQTLGQGPEFLTYFQNEAQLEKSRLLSDRFSAERPKGSFSTLEIQRTEQGDSAMYLCAKEAVQPGGVFGQGTRLTVV.